Listed below are T cell receptor beta chains from one sample, sequenced in a study of blood T cells in healthy people across ages. TCRdb re-called the 5' RACE reads with MiXCR, one entry per CDR3 protein. The sample has under 1 million distinct CDR3 sequences, approximately 48% seen once; the top ten hold nearly 20%. Sequenced material: blood. The receptor set was obtained from a man aged 55 to 69 in good health. Each CDR3 is given without its conserved first and last residue.

>TRBJ2-5|TRBV12-2
ASRPRCGTGRKTQY
>TRBJ2-5|TRBV4-2
ASSQEGSGGARVETQY
>TRBJ1-5|TRBV6-1
ASSLDRVGNQPQH
>TRBJ1-2|TRBV19
ASSIQTGRGYT
>TRBJ1-1|TRBV5-1
ASSRPGTGGTTEAF
>TRBJ2-7|TRBV3-1
ASSQPRTGVSPYEQY
>TRBJ1-5|TRBV7-8
ASSPQPGIRSNQPQH
>TRBJ1-2|TRBV10-3
AISEGPGYGYT
>TRBJ2-3|TRBV4-1
ASSQEKIAGATDTQY
>TRBJ2-7|TRBV5-4
ASSQGGQAVYEQY
>TRBJ2-5|TRBV7-2
ASSLSGTEETQY
>TRBJ2-1|TRBV4-1
ASSPGLAGGKLANEQF
>TRBJ2-5|TRBV12-3/TRBV12-4
ASRKGTYQETQY
>TRBJ2-5|TRBV6-2/TRBV6-3
ASNLGLAHQETQY